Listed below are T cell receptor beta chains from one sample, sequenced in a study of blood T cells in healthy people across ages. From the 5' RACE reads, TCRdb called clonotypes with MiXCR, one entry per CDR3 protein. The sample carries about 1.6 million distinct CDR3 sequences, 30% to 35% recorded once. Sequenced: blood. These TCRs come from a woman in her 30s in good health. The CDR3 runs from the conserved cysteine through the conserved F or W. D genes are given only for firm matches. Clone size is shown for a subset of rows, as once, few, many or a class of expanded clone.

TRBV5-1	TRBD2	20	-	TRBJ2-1	CASSFMGLAGGPVSYNEQFF	TGCGCCAGCAGCTTTATGGGACTAGCGGGAGGTCCCGTCTCCTACAATGAGCAGTTCTTC
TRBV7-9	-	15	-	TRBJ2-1	CASSSPVQYYNEQFF	TGTGCCAGCAGCTCGCCCGTTCAATACTACAATGAGCAGTTCTTC
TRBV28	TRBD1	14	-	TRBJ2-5	CASTKTGGQETQYF	TGTGCCAGCACGAAGACAGGGGGGCAAGAGACCCAGTACTTC
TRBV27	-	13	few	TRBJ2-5	CASKPGLEETQYF	TGTGCCAGCAAACCAGGGTTGGAAGAGACCCAGTACTTC
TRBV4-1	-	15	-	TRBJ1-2	CTSSPLSQDIYGYTF	TGCACCAGCAGCCCCCTCTCGCAGGACATCTATGGCTACACCTTC
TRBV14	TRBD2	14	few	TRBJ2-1	CTSSQDPGGNEQFF	TGTACCAGCAGCCAGGACCCGGGGGGCAATGAGCAGTTCTTC
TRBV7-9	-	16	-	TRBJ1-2	CASSGVLQAQDYGYTF	TGTGCCAGCAGCGGGGTGCTACAGGCTCAAGACTATGGCTACACCTTC
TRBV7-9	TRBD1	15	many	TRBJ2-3	CASSVTTGARNTQYF	TGTGCCAGCAGCGTCACCACAGGGGCCCGTAATACGCAGTATTTT
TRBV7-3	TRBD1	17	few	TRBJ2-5	CASSPQAGTGQGGAQYF	TGTGCCAGCAGCCCTCAGGCCGGGACAGGGCAAGGGGGGGCCCAGTACTTC
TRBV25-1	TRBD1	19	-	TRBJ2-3	CASSKDRGRPLAGTDTQYF	TGTGCCAGCAGTAAGGACAGGGGGCGTCCACTCGCAGGCACAGATACGCAGTATTTT
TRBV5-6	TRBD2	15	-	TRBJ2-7	CASSARLAGPYEQYF	TGTGCCAGCAGCGCCCGACTAGCGGGGCCGTACGAGCAGTACTTC
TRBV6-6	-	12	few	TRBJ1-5	CASTGGGQPQHF	TGTGCCAGCACGGGGGGCGGTCAGCCCCAGCATTTT
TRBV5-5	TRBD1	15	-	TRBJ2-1	CASSWIQGAYSEQFF	TGTGCCAGCAGCTGGATTCAGGGGGCTTATAGTGAGCAGTTCTTC
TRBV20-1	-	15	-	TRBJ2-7	CSARPGWPFSYEQYF	TGCAGTGCCCGACCCGGGTGGCCCTTTTCCTACGAGCAGTACTTC
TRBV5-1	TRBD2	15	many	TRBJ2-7	CASSLGSGGSYEQYF	TGCGCCAGCAGCTTGGGTAGCGGGGGCTCCTACGAGCAGTACTTC
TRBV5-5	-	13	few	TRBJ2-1	CASSYGEHNEQFF	TGTGCCAGCAGCTATGGAGAACACAATGAGCAGTTCTTC
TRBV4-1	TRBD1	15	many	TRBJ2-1	CASSLGTGGFNEQFF	TGCGCCAGCAGCCTCGGGACAGGGGGTTTCAATGAGCAGTTCTTC
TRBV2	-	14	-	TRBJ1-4	CASRRAPPNEKLFF	TGTGCCAGCAGACGGGCCCCGCCGAATGAAAAACTGTTTTTT
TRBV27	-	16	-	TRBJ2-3	CASSPLGPTSTDTQYF	TGTGCCAGCAGTCCCCTAGGACCCACAAGCACAGATACGCAGTATTTT
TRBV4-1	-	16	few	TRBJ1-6	CASSQPRLYDNSPLHF	TGCGCCAGCAGCCAGCCTAGATTGTACGATAATTCACCCCTCCACTTT